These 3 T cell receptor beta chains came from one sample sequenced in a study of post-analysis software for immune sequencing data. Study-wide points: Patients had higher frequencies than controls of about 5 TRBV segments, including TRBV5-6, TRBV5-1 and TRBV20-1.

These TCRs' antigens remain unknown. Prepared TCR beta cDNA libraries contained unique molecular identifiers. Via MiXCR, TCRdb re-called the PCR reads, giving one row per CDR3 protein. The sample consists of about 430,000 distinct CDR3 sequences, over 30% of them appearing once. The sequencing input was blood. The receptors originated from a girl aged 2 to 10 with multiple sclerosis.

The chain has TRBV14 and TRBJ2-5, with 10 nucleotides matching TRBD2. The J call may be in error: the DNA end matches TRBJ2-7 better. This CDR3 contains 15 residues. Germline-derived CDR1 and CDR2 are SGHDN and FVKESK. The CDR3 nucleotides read TGTGCCAGCAGCTCGAGCGGGAGGGCCAGGTACGAGCAGTACTTC. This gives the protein CASSSSGRARYEQYF.

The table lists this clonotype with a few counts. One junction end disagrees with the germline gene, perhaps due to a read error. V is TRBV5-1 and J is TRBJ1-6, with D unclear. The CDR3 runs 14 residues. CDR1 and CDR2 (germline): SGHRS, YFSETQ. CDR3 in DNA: TGCGCCGGCAGCTTAGACGGTGCTAATTCACCCCTCCACTTT. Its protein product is CAGSLDGANSPLHF. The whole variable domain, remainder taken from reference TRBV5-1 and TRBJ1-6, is KAGVTQTPRYLIKTRGQQVTLSCSPISGHRSVSWYQQTPGQGLQFLFEYFSETQRNKGNFPGRFSGRQFSNSRSEMNVSTLELGDSALYLCAGSLDGANSPLHFGNGTRLTVT.

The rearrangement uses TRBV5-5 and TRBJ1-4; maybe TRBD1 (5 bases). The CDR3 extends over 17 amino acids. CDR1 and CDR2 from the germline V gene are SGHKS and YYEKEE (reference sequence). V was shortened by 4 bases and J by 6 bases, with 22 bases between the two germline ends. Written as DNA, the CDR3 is TGTGCCAGCAGCCCATACCGGGACCTAAGGGGAGATGAAAAACTGTTTTTT. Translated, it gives CASSPYRDLRGDEKLFF.